This section outlines one T cell receptor (beta chain) sequence together with its context. Its matching antigen is unknown. These data come from a study of shared clonotypes between healthy human individuals. Naive CD8 isolation took CD45RO-negative cells positively selected for CCR7 and excluded terminally differentiated effector memory CD45RA+ cells. The assay was immunoSEQ multiplex PCR, and TCRdb's table has in-frame clones only and misses some. The table records 450,000 to 700,000 clones, less than 97% of them present only once. Notes on the study in general: Some clonotypes were shared by all four sorted-subset donors, while others were not shared. The non-shared ones had lower generation probabilities than the shared ones.

Trimming cost V 4 bases and J 4 bases, with 13 bases left between them. The germline CDR1 and CDR2 sequences are SGHDN and FVKESK. The CDR3 is 14 residues long. This TCR was recovered from a woman aged 25 to 39 in good health. Sequencing was done on a sample of naive CD8+ T cells sorted from blood. The gene calls are TRBV14 and TRBJ1-2, with D possibly being TRBD1 (5 bases). The CDR3 nucleotides read TGTGCCAGCAGCCCAGGGTCCGGGGGCTATGGCTACACCTTC. It encodes CASSPGSGGYGYTF.